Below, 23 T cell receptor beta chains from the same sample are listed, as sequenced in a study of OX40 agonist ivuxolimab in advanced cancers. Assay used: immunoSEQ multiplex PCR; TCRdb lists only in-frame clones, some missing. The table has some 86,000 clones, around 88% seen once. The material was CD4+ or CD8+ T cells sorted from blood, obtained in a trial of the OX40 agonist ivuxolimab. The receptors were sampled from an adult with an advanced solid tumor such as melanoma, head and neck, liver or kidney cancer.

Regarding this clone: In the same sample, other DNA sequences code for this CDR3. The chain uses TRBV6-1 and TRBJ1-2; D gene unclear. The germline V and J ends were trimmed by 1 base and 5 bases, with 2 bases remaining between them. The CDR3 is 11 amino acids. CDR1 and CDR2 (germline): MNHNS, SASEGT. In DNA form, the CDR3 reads TGTGCCAGCAGTGAAGGGTATGGCTACACCTTC. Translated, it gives CASSEGYGYTF.

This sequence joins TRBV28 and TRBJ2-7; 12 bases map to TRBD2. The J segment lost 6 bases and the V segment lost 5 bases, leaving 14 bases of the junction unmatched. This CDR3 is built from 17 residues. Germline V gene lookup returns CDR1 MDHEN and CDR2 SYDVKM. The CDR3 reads CASSPFGLAGGSLEQYF. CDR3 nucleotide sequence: TGTGCCAGCAGTCCTTTCGGGCTAGCGGGGGGGTCCCTCGAGCAGTACTTC.

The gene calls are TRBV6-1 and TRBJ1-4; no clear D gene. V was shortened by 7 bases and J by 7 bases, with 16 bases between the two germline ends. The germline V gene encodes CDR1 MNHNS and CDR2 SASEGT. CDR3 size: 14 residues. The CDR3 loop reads CASTLESISEKLFF. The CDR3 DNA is TGTGCCAGCACCCTAGAGAGTATCAGTGAAAAACTGTTTTTT.

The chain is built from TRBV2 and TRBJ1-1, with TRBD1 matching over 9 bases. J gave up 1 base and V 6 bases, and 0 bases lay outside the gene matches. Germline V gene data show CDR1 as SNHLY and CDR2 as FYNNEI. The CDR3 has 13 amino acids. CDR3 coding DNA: TGTGCCAGCAGGGGACAGGGGAACACTGAAGCTTTCTTT. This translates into CASRGQGNTEAFF.

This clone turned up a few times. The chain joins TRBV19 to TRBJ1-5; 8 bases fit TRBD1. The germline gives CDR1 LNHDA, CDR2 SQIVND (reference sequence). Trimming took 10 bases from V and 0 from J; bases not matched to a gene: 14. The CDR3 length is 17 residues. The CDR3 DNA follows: TGTGCCACTAAGGACAGGGACGACTTATATAGCAATCAGCCCCAGCATTTT. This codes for CATKDRDDLYSNQPQHF.

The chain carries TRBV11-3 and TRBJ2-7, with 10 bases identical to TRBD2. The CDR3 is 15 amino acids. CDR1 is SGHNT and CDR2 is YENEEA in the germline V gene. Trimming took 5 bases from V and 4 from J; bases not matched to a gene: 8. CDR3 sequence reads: CASSPRSGGSYEQYF. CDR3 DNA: TGTGCCAGCAGCCCCCGTAGCGGGGGGTCGTACGAGCAGTACTTC.

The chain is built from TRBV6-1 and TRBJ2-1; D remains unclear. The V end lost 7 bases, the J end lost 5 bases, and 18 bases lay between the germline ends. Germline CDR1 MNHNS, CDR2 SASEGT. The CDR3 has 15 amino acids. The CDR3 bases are TGTGCCAGCATGTCCAGCCGCGAGCCCCACAATGAGCAGTTCTTC. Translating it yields CASMSSREPHNEQFF.

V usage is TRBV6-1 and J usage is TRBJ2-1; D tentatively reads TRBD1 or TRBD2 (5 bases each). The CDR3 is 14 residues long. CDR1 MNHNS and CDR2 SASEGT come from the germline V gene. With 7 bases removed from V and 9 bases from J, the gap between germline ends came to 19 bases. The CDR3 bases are TGTGCCAGCACACAGGTGGGAGCTTGGAGTGAGCAGTTCTTC. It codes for CASTQVGAWSEQFF.

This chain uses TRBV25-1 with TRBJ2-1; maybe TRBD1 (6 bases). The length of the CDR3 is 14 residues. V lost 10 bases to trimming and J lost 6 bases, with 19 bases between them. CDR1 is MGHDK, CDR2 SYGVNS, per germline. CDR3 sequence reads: CATTPRGAGNEQFF. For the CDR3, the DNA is TGTGCCACCACCCCCAGGGGTGCGGGCAATGAGCAGTTCTTC.

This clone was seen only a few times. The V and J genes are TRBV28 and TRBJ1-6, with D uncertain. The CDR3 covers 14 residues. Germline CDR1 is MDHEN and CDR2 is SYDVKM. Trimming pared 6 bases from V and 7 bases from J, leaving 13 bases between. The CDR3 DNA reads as TGTGCCAGCAGCCCCGCGGAGCCCAATTCACCCCTCCACTTT. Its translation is CASSPAEPNSPLHF.

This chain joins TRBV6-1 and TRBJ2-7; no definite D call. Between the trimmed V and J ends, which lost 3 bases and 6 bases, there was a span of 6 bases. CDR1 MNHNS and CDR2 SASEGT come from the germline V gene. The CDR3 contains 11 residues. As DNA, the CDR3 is TGTGCCAGCAGTGACGCCCTCGAGCAGTACTTC. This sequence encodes CASSDALEQYF.

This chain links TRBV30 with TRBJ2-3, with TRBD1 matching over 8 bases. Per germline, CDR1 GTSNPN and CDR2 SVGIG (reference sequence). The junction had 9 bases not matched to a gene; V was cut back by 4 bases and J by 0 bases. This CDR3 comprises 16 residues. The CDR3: CAWNQGASASTDTQYF. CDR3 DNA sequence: TGTGCCTGGAATCAGGGGGCGTCCGCTAGCACAGATACGCAGTATTTT.

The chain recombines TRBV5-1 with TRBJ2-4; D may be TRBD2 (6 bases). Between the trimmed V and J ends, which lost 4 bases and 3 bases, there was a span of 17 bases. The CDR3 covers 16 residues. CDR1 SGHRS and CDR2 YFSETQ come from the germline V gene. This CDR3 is CASSLSAGDDKNIQYF. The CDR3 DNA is TGCGCCAGCAGCCTTTCAGCGGGTGATGACAAAAACATTCAGTACTTC.

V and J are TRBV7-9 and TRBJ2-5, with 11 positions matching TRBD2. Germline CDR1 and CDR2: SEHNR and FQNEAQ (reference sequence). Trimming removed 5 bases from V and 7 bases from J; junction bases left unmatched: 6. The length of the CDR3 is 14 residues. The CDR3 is CASSPGLAEGTQYF. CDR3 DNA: TGTGCCAGCAGCCCGGGACTAGCGGAGGGGACCCAGTACTTC. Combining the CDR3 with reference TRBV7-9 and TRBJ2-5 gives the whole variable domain DTGVSQNPRHKITKRGQNVTFRCDPISEHNRLYWYRQTLGQGPEFLTYFQNEAQLEKSRLLSDRFSAERPKGSFSTLEIQRTEQGDSAMYLCASSPGLAEGTQYFGPGTRLLVL.

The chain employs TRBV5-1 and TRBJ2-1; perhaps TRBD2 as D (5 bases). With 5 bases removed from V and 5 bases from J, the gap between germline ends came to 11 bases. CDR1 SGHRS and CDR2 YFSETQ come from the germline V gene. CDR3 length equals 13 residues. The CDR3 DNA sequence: TGCGCCAGCAGATGGCAGGAGGACAATGAGCAGTTCTTC. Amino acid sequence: CASRWQEDNEQFF.

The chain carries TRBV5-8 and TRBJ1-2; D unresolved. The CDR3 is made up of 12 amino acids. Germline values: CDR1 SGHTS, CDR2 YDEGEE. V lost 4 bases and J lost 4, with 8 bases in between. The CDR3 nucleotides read TGTGCCAGCAGCCCCTTCGGCTATGGCTACACCTTC. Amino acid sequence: CASSPFGYGYTF.

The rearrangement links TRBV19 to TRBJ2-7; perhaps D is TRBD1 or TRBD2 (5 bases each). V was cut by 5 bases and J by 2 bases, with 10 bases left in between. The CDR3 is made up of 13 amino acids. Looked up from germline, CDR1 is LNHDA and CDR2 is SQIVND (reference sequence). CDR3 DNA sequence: TGTGCCAGTAGTGGGGACGGGACCTACGAGCAGTACTTC. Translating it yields CASSGDGTYEQYF.

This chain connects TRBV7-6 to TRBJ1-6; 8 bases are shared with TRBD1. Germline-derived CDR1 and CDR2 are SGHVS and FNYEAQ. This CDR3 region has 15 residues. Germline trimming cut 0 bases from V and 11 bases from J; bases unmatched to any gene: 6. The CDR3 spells CASSLARTGLTPLHF. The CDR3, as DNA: TGTGCCAGCAGCTTAGCTAGGACAGGGTTAACACCCCTCCACTTT.

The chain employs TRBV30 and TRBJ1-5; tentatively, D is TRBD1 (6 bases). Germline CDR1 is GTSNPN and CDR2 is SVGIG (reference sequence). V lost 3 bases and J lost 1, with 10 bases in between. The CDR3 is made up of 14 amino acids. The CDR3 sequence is CAWRQGPSNQPQHF. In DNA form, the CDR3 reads TGTGCCTGGAGACAGGGCCCCAGCAATCAGCCCCAGCATTTT.

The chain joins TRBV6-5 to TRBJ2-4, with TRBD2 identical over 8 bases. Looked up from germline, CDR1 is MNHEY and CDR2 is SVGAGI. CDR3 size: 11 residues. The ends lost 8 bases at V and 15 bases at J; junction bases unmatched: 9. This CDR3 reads CASHSDGGAYF. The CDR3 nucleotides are TGTGCCAGCCACAGCGACGGGGGGGCGTACTTC.

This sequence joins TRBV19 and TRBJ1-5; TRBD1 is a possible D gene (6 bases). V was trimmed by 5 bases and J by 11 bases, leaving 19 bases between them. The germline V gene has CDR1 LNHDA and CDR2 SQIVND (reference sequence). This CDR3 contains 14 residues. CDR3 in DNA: TGTGCCAGTAGTCCGGGGGGCGGGGGAAAGGCCCAGCATTTT. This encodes CASSPGGGGKAQHF.

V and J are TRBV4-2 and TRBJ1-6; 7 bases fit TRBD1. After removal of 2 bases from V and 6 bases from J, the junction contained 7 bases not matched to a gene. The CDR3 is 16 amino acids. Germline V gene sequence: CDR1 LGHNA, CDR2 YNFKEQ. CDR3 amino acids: CASSQQGGVPNSPLHF. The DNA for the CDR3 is TGTGCCAGCAGCCAACAGGGGGGAGTACCTAATTCACCCCTCCACTTT.

CDR3 sequence (DNA): TGTGCCAGCAGGATGACAGGCGGGGGCGAGCAGTACTTC. Residues: CASRMTGGGEQYF. The genes are TRBV27 and TRBJ2-7, with D perhaps TRBD2 (7 bases). CDR1 is MNHEY, CDR2 SMNVEV, per germline (reference sequence). The CDR3 sequence is 13 residues long. Between the trimmed V and J ends, which lost 6 bases and 6 bases, there was a span of 15 bases.